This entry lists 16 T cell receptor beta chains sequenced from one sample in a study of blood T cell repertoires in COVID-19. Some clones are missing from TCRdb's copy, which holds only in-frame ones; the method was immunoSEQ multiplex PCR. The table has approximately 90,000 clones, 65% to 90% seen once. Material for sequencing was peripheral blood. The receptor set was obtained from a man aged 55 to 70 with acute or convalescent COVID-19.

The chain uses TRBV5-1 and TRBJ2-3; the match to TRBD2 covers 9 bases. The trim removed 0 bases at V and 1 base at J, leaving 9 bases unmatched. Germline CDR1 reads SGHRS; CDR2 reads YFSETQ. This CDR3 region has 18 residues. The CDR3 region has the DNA TGCGCCAGCAGCTTGGACGGCGGGGGGGCCGAGGGCACAGATACGCAGTATTTT. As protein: CASSLDGGGAEGTDTQYF.

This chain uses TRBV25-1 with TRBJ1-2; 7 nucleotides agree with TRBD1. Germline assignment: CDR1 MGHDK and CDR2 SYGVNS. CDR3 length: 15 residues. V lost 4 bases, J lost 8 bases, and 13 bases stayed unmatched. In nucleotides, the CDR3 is TGTGCCAGCAGTGTGGTCGGGACAGCCAGAGGGGGCTACACCTTC. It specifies CASSVVGTARGGYTF.

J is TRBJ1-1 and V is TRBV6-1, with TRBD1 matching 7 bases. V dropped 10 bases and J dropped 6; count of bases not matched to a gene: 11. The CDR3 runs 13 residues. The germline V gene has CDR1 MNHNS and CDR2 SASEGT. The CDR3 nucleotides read TGTGCCACGGCTCAAGGGGGCTTTTCTGAAGCTTTCTTT. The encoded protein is CATAQGGFSEAFF.

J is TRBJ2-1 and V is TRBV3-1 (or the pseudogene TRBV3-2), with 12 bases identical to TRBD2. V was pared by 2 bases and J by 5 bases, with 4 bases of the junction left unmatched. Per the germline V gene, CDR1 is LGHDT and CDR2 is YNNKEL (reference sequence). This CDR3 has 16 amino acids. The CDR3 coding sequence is TGTGCCAGCAGCCAACTAGCGGGGGGGCCCCACAATGAGCAGTTCTTC. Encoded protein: CASSQLAGGPHNEQFF.

CDR3 loop: CASSSPSGGNSPLHF. The DNA of the CDR3 is TGTGCCAGCAGCTCGCCCTCGGGGGGGAATTCACCCCTCCACTTT. The rearrangement links TRBV11-2 to TRBJ1-6, with TRBD1 as a possible D gene (5 bases). The CDR3 runs to 15 residues. Germline V gene sequence: CDR1 SGHAT, CDR2 FQNNGV. Trimming stripped 4 bases from V and 7 bases from J, with 14 bases between.

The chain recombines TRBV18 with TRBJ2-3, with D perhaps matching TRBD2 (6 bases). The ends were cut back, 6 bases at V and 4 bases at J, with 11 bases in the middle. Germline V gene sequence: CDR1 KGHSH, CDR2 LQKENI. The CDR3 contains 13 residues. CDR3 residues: CASSPASADTQYF. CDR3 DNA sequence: TGTGCCAGCTCCCCGGCTAGCGCAGATACGCAGTATTTT. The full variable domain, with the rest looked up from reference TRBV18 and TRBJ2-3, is NAGVMQNPRHLVRRRGQEARLRCSPMKGHSHVYWYRQLPEEGLKFMVYLQKENIIDESGMPKERFSAEFPKEGPSILRIQQVVRGDSAAYFCASSPASADTQYFGPGTRLTVL.

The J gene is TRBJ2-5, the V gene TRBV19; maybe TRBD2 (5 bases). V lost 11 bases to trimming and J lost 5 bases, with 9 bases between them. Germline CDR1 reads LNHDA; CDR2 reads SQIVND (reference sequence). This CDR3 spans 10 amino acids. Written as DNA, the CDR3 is TGTGCCGCAGGCGGGGAGACCCAGTACTTC. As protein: CAAGGETQYF.

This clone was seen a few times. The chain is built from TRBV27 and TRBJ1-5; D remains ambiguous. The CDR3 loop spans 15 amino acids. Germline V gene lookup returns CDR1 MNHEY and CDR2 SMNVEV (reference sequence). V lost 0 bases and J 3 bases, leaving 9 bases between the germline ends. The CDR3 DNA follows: TGTGCCAGCAGTTTATCGATACAGAACAATCAGCCCCAGCATTTT. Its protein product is CASSLSIQNNQPQHF.

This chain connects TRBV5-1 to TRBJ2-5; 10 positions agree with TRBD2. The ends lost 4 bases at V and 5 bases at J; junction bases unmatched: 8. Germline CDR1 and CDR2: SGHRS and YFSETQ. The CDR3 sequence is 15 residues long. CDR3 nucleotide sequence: TGCGCCAGCAGCCTAGCGGGAGACCTCGGGGAGACCCAGTACTTC. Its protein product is CASSLAGDLGETQYF.

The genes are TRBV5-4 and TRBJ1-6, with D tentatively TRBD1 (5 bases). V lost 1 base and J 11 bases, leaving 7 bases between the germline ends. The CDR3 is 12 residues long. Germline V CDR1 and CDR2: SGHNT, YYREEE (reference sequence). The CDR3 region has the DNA TGTGCCAGCAGCTTGCAGGGAACACCCCTCCACTTT. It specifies CASSLQGTPLHF.

The CDR3 protein is CASSLRGGWNEQFF. Written as DNA, the CDR3 is TGTGCCAGCAGCTTACGGGGGGGGTGGAATGAGCAGTTCTTC. This sequence joins TRBV7-2 and TRBJ2-1, with TRBD2 identical over 8 bases. With V trimmed by 2 bases and J by 7 bases, 4 bases remained unmatched. CDR3 length: 14 amino acids. The germline V gene encodes CDR1 SGHTA and CDR2 FQGNSA. The full variable domain, completed using reference TRBV7-2 and TRBJ2-1, is GAGVSQSPSNKVTEKGKDVELRCDPISGHTALYWYRQSLGQGLEFLIYFQGNSAPDKSGLPSDRFSAERTGGSVSTLTIQRTQQEDSAVYLCASSLRGGWNEQFFGPGTRLTVL.

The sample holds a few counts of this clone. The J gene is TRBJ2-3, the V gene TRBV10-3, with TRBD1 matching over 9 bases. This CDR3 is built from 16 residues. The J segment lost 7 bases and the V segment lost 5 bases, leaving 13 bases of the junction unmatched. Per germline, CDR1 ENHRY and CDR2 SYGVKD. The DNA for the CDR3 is TGTGCCATCAGTAAAGGGGGTGGGACAGGGCAGAATACGCAGTATTTT. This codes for CAISKGGGTGQNTQYF.

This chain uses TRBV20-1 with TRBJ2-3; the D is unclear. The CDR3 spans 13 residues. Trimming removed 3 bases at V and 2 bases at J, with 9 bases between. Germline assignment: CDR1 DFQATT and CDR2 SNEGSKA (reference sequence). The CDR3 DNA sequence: TGCAGTGCTAGTGTGGTAGTCACAGATACGCAGTATTTT. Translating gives CSASVVVTDTQYF.

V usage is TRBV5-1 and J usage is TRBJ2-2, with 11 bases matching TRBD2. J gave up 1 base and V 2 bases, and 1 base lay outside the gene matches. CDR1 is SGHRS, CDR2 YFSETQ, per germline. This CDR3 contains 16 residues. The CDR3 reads CASSFTSGRNTGELFF. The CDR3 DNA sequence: TGCGCCAGCAGCTTTACTAGCGGGAGGAACACCGGGGAGCTGTTTTTT.

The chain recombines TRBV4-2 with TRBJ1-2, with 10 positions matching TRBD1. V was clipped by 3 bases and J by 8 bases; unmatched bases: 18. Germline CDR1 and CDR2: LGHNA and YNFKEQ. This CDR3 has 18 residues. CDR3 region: CASSQAGTGTGVLRGYTF. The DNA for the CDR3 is TGTGCCAGCAGCCAGGCTGGGACCGGGACAGGGGTTTTGAGAGGCTACACCTTC.

CDR3 in DNA: TGTGCCAGTAGTTCCTTGGGCGCCGGGGAGCTGTTTTTT. Translating it yields CASSSLGAGELFF. J is TRBJ2-2 and V is TRBV19, with D hard to call. The CDR3 totals 13 residues. Trimming left V 5 bases short and J 6 bases short, with 10 bases between. Germline V gives CDR1 LNHDA, CDR2 SQIVND (reference sequence).